Sequencing of this T cell receptor beta chain was carried out in a study of CD8 T cells in ankylosing spondylitis. Study-wide points: One TCR beta motif, made up of eight highly homologous variants, appeared characteristic of ankylosing spondylitis blood.

TCRdb independently ran MiXCR on the 5' RACE reads; one entry per CDR3 protein. The repertoire has some 800,000 distinct CDR3 sequences, about 12% of them found once; the top ten carry just over 0.5%. The CDR3 runs 16 residues. V shed 4 bases and J 0 bases; nucleotides not matched to a gene: 6. Germline loops: CDR1 SGHRS, CDR2 YFSETQ. This clonotype was counted a few times. No antigen is known for it. This receptor was taken from a male donor with ankylosing spondylitis. The J gene is TRBJ2-2, the V gene TRBV5-1; the match to TRBD2 covers 7 bases. The sample consisted of blood, either unsorted or a sorted T cell fraction (not recorded which). The CDR3 here is CASSPWEGSNTGELFF. CDR3 in DNA: TGCGCCAGCAGCCCTTGGGAGGGATCGAACACCGGGGAGCTGTTTTTT.